Listed below are T cell receptor beta chains from one sample, sequenced in a study of shared clonotypes between healthy human individuals. Profiled with immunoSEQ multiplex PCR; TCRdb holds only in-frame clones, not every one. The sample includes some 500,000 clones, around 95% of them seen just once. Specimen: naive CD4+ T cells sorted from blood. The source is a woman aged 25 to 39 in good health. CDR3s include the opening cysteine and the closing phenylalanine or tryptophan. Each record gives: V gene, J gene, D gene, clone size, CDR3 DNA, CDR3 protein. D genes are given only for firm matches. Where a row states a size, it is once, few, many or the class of an expanded clone; other rows omit it.

TRBV7-9	TRBJ1-3	-	-	TGTGCCAGCAGCACCGGACAAATAGTAGGGGACACCATATATTTT	CASSTGQIVGDTIYF
TRBV7-9	TRBJ2-7	-	-	TGTGCCAGCAGCTCCGGAGGTGGGCCCGGCGAGCAGTACTTC	CASSSGGGPGEQYF
TRBV25-1	TRBJ1-4	-	-	TGTGCCAGCACGGGGGACTCGGGGGAAAAACTGTTTTTT	CASTGDSGEKLFF
TRBV5-5	TRBJ1-4	TRBD1	-	TGTGCCAGCAGCTTTAGCGGACAGGATAATGAAAAACTGTTTTTT	CASSFSGQDNEKLFF
TRBV19	TRBJ1-4	-	-	TGTGCCAGTAGTATAGCTGGGGGCAACAATGAAAAACTGTTTTTT	CASSIAGGNNEKLFF
TRBV21-1	TRBJ2-5	-	-	TGTGCCAGCAGCAAAGCGGTGTGGGGTAACCAAGAGACCCAGTACTTC	CASSKAVWGNQETQYF
TRBV4-2	TRBJ1-1	-	-	TGTGCCAGCAGCCCTTCATTGAACACTGAAGCTTTCTTT	CASSPSLNTEAFF
TRBV7-6	TRBJ2-7	TRBD2	once	TGTGCCAGCAGCTTAGGATCGGCGGGAGGGCCTTACGAGCAGTACTTC	CASSLGSAGGPYEQYF
TRBV5-1	TRBJ1-1	-	few	TGCGCCAGCAGCTTACAGGAGAACACTGAAGCTTTCTTT	CASSLQENTEAFF
TRBV29-1	TRBJ2-3	TRBD2	-	TGCAGCGTAGCCATTTGGACTAGCGGGGGGAACACAGATACGCAGTATTTT	CSVAIWTSGGNTDTQYF